This T cell receptor beta chain was sequenced during a study of vaccination effects on CD4 cells after COVID-19. Study outcomes and limitations: The vaccine-induced clones of healthy vaccinees included only 1 of 255 that cross-reacted with common cold coronaviruses. Early timepoints after infection were absent, and convalescent patients were few in the study.

The CDR3 sequence is 16 residues long. V gave up 1 base and J gave up 3 bases, with 15 bases separating them. Germline CDR1 and CDR2: LGHDT and YNNKEL (reference sequence). Sequenced by immunoSEQ multiplex PCR; TCRdb stores in-frame clones only, minus some. The data hold 57,000 or so clones, with about 78% observed a single time. Researchers isolated CD4+ T cells once about 11 days of culture had elapsed. Participants were vaccinated with two doses of either the BNT162b2 or mRNA-1273 vaccine. Researchers swapped half the medium for IL-2 medium on both days 3 and 7. Comments on this clone: Its specificity is not known.

The starting material was CD4+ T cells from PBMCs cultured without peptide, obtained after COVID-19 vaccination. The clonotype comes from a human donor who received a COVID-19 vaccine. The rearrangement links TRBV3-1 (or the pseudogene TRBV3-2) to TRBJ1-2; no reliable D call. The CDR3 nucleotides read TGTGCCAGCAGCCAAGTCTTCAAACCCCGCCACTATGGCTACACCTTC. This gives the protein CASSQVFKPRHYGYTF.